This T cell receptor beta chain was recovered during a study of response to subunit inactivated influenza vaccine. TCRdb called the RT-PCR reads again in MiXCR, with one record for every CDR3 protein. Of about half a million distinct CDR3 sequences listed, 11% are singletons. Points on this clonotype: Its matching antigen is unknown.

Notes on the study in general: The authors put forward the suggestion that each seasonal influenza vaccination may bring in only a limited number of new T cells.

The sequence came from a man aged 45-65 years who received an inactivated influenza vaccine. The sequencing used PBMCs from blood, collected roughly 47 days after vaccination.

This CDR3 reads CASSLSGTGETQYF. Written as DNA, the CDR3 is TGCGCCAGCAGCTTATCGGGGACAGGGGAGACCCAGTACTTC. The V gene is TRBV5-1, the J gene TRBJ2-5; TRBD1 agrees at 9 bases. Looked up from germline, CDR1 is SGHRS and CDR2 is YFSETQ. The V and J ends lost 2 bases and 5 bases, in that order; junction bases with no gene match: 4. The CDR3 consists of 14 residues. Complete variable domain (other parts from reference TRBV5-1 and TRBJ2-5): KAGVTQTPRYLIKTRGQQVTLSCSPISGHRSVSWYQQTPGQGLQFLFEYFSETQRNKGNFPGRFSGRQFSNSRSEMNVSTLELGDSALYLCASSLSGTGETQYFGPGTRLLVL.